Here is one T cell receptor beta chain with its context. Its antigen is as yet unknown. TCRdb keeps only in-frame clones here, not all; method: immunoSEQ multiplex PCR. The sample consists of more than 10,000 clones, about 77% of them appearing once. V dropped 4 bases and J dropped 1 base, with 8 bases sitting between them. Looked up from germline, CDR1 is SGHNT and CDR2 is YYREEE (reference sequence). The CDR3 has 13 residues. The data were taken from a study of somatic mutations in cytotoxic T cells in rheumatoid arthritis. As for the study in general: Patient blood (around 30 ml EDTA) was collected right after diagnosis, preceding any treatment. Nearly 100% purity was obtained when some V beta antibody-stained T-cell populations were flow-sorted; these included V beta1+ cells sequenced for TCRB. General study points: There were about an eighth of the roughly 60 patients in whom the largest CD8+ clone exceeded 20% of CD8+ cells.

Separation of CD4+ and CD8+ cells was performed by positive magnetic bead selection, and purity was verified by flow cytometry. The receptor's source is an adult with rheumatoid arthritis. V gene TRBV5-4 combines with J gene TRBJ1-1; D is unclear. The source material was CD8+ T cells sorted from blood. The CDR3 nucleotides read TGTGCCAGCAGCCCCTTGACGAACACTGAAGCTTTCTTT. Its translation is CASSPLTNTEAFF.